This entry describes one T cell receptor beta chain. Its antigen is unidentified. The sample comes from a study of CD8+ T cells in alopecia areata. It was cDNA, reverse transcribed from extracted RNA, that served as the sequencing template. Profiling relied on immunoSEQ multiplex PCR, and the TCRdb table lists in-frame clones only, not all of them. There are approximately 140,000 clones in the sample; about nine tenths occur only once, and roughly 15% lies in the top ten. Findings and caveats of the study: Besides other cells, scalp samples also yield sequences of resident alphabeta T cells from normal skin.

The sequences come from CD8+ T cells sorted from blood, collected at week 0. This receptor was obtained from a human donor with alopecia areata.

The CDR3 is CASTRGQTYEQYF. The CDR3 DNA reads as TGCGCCAGCACCAGGGGACAGACCTACGAGCAGTACTTC. The V gene is TRBV5-1, the J gene TRBJ2-7, with 7 nucleotides matching TRBD1. V lost 6 bases, J lost 2 bases, and 5 bases stayed unmatched. The germline V gene encodes CDR1 SGHRS and CDR2 YFSETQ. This CDR3 contains 13 residues.